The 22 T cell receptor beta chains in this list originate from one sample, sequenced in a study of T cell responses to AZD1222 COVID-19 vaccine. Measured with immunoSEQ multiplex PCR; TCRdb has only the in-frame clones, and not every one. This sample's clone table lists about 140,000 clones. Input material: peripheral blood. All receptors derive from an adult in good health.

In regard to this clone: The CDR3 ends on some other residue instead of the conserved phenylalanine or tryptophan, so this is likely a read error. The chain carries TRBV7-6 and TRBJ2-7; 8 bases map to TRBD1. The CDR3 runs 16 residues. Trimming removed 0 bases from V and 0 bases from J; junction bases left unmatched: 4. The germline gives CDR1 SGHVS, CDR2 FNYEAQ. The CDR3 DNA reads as TGTGCCAGCAGCTTAGCCCCAGGGGGCAACTCCTACGAGCAGTACCTC. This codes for CASSLAPGGNSYEQYL.

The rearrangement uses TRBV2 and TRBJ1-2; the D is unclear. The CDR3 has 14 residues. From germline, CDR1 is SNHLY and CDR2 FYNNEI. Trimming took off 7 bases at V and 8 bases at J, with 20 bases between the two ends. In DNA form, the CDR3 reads TGTGCCAGCACATTGAATGGGGATAGTAGAGGCTACACCTTC. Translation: CASTLNGDSRGYTF.

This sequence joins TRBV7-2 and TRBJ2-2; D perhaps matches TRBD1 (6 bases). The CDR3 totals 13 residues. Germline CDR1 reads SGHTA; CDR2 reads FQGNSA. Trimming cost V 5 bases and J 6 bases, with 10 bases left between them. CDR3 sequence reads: CASSPEGAGELFF. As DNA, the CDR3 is TGTGCCAGCAGCCCCGAGGGGGCCGGGGAGCTGTTTTTT.

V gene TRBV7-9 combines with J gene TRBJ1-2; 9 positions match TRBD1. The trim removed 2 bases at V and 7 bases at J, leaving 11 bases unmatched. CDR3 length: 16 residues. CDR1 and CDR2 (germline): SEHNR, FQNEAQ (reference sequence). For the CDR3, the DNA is TGTGCCAGCAGCTTATACCCGGGACAGGGAAATAGTGGCTACACCTTC. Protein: CASSLYPGQGNSGYTF.

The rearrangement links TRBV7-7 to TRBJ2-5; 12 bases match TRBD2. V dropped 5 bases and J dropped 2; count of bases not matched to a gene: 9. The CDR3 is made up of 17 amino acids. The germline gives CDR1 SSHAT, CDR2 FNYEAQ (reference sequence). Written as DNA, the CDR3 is TGTGCCAGCAGCCTGACTAGCGGGGGCCCCGCGCAAGAGACCCAGTACTTC. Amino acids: CASSLTSGGPAQETQYF.

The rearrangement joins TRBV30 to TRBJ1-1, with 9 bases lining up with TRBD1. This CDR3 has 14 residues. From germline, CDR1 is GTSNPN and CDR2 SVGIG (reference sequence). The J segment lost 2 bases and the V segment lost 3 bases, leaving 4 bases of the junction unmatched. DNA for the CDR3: TGTGCCTGGAGATCGGGACAGGGAAACACTGAAGCTTTCTTT. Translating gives CAWRSGQGNTEAFF.

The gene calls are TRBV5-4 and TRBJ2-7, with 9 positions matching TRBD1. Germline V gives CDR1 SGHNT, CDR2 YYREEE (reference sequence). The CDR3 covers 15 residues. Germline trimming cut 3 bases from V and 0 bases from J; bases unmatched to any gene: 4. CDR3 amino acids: CASSSGTGYSYEQYF. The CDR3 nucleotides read TGTGCCAGCAGCTCCGGGACAGGGTACTCCTACGAGCAGTACTTC.

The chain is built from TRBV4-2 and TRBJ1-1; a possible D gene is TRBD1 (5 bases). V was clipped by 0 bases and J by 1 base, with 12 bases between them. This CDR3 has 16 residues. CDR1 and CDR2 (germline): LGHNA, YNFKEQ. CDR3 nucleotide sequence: TGTGCCAGCAGCCAAGATGTTGCAGGGTGGAACACTGAAGCTTTCTTT. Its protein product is CASSQDVAGWNTEAFF.

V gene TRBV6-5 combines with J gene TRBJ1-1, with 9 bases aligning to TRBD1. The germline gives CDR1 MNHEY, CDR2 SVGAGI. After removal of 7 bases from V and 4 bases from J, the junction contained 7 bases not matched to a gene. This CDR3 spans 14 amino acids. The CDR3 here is CASKTDRGGTEAFF. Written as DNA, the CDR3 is TGTGCCAGCAAAACCGACAGGGGGGGCACTGAAGCTTTCTTT.

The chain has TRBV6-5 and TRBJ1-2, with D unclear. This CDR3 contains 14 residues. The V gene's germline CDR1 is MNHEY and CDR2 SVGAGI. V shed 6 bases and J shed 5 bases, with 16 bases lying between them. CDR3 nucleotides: TGTGCCAGCAGGGCCTCTTATAACGGGTATGGCTACACCTTC. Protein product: CASRASYNGYGYTF.

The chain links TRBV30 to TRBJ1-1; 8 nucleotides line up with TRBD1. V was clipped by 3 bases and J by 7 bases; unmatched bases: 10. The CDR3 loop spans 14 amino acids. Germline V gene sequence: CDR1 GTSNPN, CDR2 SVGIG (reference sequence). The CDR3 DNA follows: TGTGCCTGGAGCCTGGACAGGGAGGGGGATGAAGCTTTCTTT. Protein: CAWSLDREGDEAFF. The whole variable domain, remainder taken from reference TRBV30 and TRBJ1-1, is SQTIHQWPATLVQPVGSPLSLECTVEGTSNPNLYWYRQAAGRGLQLLFYSVGIGQISSEVPQNLSASRPQDRQFILSSKKLLLSDSGFYLCAWSLDREGDEAFFGQGTRLTVV.

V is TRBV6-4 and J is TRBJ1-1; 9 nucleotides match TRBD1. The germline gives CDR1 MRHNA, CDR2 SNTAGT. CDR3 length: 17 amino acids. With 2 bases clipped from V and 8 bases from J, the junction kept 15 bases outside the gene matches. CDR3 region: CASSDGRWTGDSCEAFF. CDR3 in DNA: TGTGCCAGCAGTGACGGACGTTGGACAGGGGACAGCTGCGAAGCTTTCTTT.

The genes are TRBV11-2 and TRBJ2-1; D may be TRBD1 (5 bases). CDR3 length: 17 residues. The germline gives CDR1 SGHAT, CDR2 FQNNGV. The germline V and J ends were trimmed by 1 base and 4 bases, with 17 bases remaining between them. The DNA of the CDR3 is TGTGCCAGCAGCTTAGCGCTCCAGGGTAGGTTTTACAATGAGCAGTTCTTC. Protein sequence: CASSLALQGRFYNEQFF.

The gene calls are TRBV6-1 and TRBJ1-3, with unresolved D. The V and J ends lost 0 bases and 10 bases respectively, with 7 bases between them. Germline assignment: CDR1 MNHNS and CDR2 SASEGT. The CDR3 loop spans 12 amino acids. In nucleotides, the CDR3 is TGTGCCAGCAGTGAAGCATCGGTGACCATATATTTT. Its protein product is CASSEASVTIYF.

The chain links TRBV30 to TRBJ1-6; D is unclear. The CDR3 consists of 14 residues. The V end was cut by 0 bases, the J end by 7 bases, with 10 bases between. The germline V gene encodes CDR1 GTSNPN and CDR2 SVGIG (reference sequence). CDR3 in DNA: TGTGCCTGGAGTGTAGTCAGCCAAAATTCACCCCTCCACTTT. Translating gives CAWSVVSQNSPLHF.

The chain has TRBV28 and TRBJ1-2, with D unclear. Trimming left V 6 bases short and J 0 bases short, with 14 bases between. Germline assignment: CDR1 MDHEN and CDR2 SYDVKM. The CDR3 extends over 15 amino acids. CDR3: CASSPWNPANYGYTF. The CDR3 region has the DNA TGTGCCAGCAGCCCGTGGAACCCAGCTAACTATGGCTACACCTTC.

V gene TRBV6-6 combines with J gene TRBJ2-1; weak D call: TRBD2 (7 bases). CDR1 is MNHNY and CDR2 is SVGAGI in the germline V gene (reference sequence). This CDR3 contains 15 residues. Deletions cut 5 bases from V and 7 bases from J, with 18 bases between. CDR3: CASSRSGGPSNEQFF. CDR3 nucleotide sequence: TGTGCCAGCAGTCGATCCGGGGGGCCGTCGAATGAGCAGTTCTTC.

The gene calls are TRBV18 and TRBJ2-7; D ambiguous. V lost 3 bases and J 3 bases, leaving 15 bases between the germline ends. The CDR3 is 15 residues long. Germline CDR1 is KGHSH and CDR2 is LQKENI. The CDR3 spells CASSPGVGVIYEQYF. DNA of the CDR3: TGTGCCAGCTCACCCGGTGTTGGGGTGATCTACGAGCAGTACTTC.

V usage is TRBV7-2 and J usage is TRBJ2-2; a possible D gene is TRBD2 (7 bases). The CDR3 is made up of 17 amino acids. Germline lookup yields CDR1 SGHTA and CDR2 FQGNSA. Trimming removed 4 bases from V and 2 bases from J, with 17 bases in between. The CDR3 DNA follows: TGTGCCAGCAGCTCCCTGGGGGGGCTCTTTAACACCGGGGAGCTGTTTTTT. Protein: CASSSLGGLFNTGELFF.

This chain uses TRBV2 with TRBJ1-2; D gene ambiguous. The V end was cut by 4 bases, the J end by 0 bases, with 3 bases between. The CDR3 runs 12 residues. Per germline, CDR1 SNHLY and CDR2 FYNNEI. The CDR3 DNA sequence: TGTGCCAGCAGTGCGACTAACTATGGCTACACCTTC. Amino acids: CASSATNYGYTF.

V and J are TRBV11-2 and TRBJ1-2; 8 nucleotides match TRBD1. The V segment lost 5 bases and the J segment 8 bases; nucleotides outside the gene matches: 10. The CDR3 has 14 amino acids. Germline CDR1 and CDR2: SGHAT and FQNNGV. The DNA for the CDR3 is TGTGCCAGCAGCCCGGGGACAGGTATTACGGGCTACACCTTC. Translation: CASSPGTGITGYTF. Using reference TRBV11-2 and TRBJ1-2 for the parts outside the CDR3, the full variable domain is EAGVAQSPRYKIIEKRQSVAFWCNPISGHATLYWYQQILGQGPKLLIQFQNNGVVDDSQLPKDRFSAERLKGVDSTLKIQPAKLEDSAVYLCASSPGTGITGYTFGSGTRLTVV.

CDR3 residues: CASSFGGQDPGNTIYF. The CDR3 DNA reads as TGTGCCAGCAGCTTCGGGGGGCAAGATCCTGGAAACACCATATATTTT. V and J are TRBV11-2 and TRBJ1-3, with D possibly TRBD1 on 6 matching bases. Germline V gene sequence: CDR1 SGHAT, CDR2 FQNNGV. V dropped 3 bases and J dropped 2 bases, with 14 bases sitting between them. The CDR3 has 16 amino acids.